Following are 5 T cell receptor beta chains from one sample sequenced in a study of radiation and T cells in renal cell carcinoma. Specified time point: blood 2 weeks post-SBRT. The sample's treatment: 15 Gy SBRT to primary tumor, nephrectomy 4 weeks later. Assay used: immunoSEQ multiplex PCR; TCRdb lists only in-frame clones, some missing. The sample records about 120,000 clones, 70% to 90% being singletons. The source material was blood, sampled from a patient whose treatment included radiotherapy and nephrectomy. These receptors all come from a woman aged 55-70 years with renal cell carcinoma.

This clone occurred a few times. This chain joins TRBV9 and TRBJ2-3, with unresolved D. Germline CDR1 and CDR2: SGDLS and YYNGEE. CDR3 length: 15 amino acids. V lost 0 bases to trimming and J lost 0 bases, with 8 bases between them. CDR3 protein: CASSVGEGSTDTQYF. CDR3 bases: TGTGCCAGCAGCGTAGGGGAAGGGAGCACAGATACGCAGTATTTT.

This rearrangement joins TRBV5-1 to TRBJ2-7; D is unclear. This CDR3 spans 14 amino acids. Germline V gene sequence: CDR1 SGHRS, CDR2 YFSETQ. Trimming shortened V by 4 bases and J by 0 bases, and 11 bases separated the two germline ends. The CDR3 spells CASSNPASSYEQYF. The CDR3 bases are TGCGCCAGCAGCAATCCAGCTAGCTCCTACGAGCAGTACTTC.

CDR3 loop: CASSSDPGTYNEQFF. The CDR3, as DNA: TGCGCCAGCAGCTCGGACCCAGGAACCTACAATGAGCAGTTCTTC. The chain recombines TRBV5-1 with TRBJ2-1; D ambiguous. The CDR3 sequence is 15 residues long. Germline values: CDR1 SGHRS, CDR2 YFSETQ. V was cut by 3 bases and J by 2 bases, with 12 bases left in between.

The chain links TRBV19 to TRBJ1-5; TRBD1 might be the D (5 bases). The CDR3 runs 13 residues. The V gene's germline CDR1 is LNHDA and CDR2 SQIVND (reference sequence). Trimming removed 10 bases from V and 2 bases from J, with 12 bases in between. The CDR3 DNA is TGTGCCACCAGGGAAGGCGGCAATCAGCCCCAGCATTTT. Protein product: CATREGGNQPQHF.

This chain uses TRBV5-6 with TRBJ2-7; tentatively, D is TRBD2 (5 bases). Germline loops: CDR1 SGHDT, CDR2 YYEEEE. The CDR3 spans 14 residues. The ends were cut back, 4 bases at V and 2 bases at J, with 13 bases in the middle. In nucleotides, the CDR3 is TGTGCCAGCAGCACCTCTCCGGGAACCTACGAGCAGTACTTC. Its protein is CASSTSPGTYEQYF.